This T cell receptor beta chain stems from a study of T cell responses to AZD1222 COVID-19 vaccine. Study results and limitations: Repertoire collection took place solely once the T cell response had peaked. The study identified only a handful of AZD1222 recipients as seropositive at baseline. Clonal diversity may have been underestimated in mostly white British donors. Unmutated variant regions reportedly attract nearly half of all spike-specific TCRs.

Germline lookup yields CDR1 GTSNPN and CDR2 SVGIG (reference sequence). V dropped 2 bases and J dropped 5; count of bases not matched to a gene: 4. This CDR3 contains 15 residues. A word on this clone: The antigen remains unidentified.

The data were produced by immunoSEQ multiplex PCR, yet TCRdb's version contains in-frame clones alone and is incomplete. The sample includes around 140,000 clones, 90% to 95% of them seen just once. The TCR sequence derives from an adult who had recovered from COVID-19. The rearrangement joins TRBV30 to TRBJ2-1, with 12 positions matching TRBD2. Sequencing used peripheral blood, obtained after recovery from COVID-19. The CDR3 coding sequence is TGTGCCTGGAGTCCTTGGACTAGCGGGAACAATGAGCAGTTCTTC. Protein: CAWSPWTSGNNEQFF.